The 22 T cell receptor beta chains presented below share a single source sample, sequenced in a study of blood T cells in healthy people across ages. A second PCR of roughly 7 to 11 cycles used a sample-barcoded 5' primer and a J-beta primer mix. MiXCR, run by TCRdb on the 5' RACE reads, gives a single entry per CDR3 protein. The sample has fewer than 950,000 distinct CDR3 sequences, 35% to 40% seen once. Material: blood. These receptors originate from a man aged 18 to 29 in good health.

This chain links TRBV4-2 with TRBJ2-3, with TRBD2 identical over 7 bases. Trimming removed 4 bases from V and 2 bases from J; junction bases left unmatched: 12. The CDR3 extends over 17 amino acids. Germline-derived CDR1 and CDR2 are LGHNA and YNFKEQ. This CDR3 is CASSPPEAGPHTDTQYF. CDR3 bases: TGTGCCAGCAGCCCTCCAGAAGCGGGACCTCACACAGATACGCAGTATTTT.

V and J are TRBV4-2 and TRBJ2-1; 10 bases match TRBD2. V gave up 4 bases and J gave up 13 bases; unmatched junction bases: 22. The CDR3 is 18 residues long. In germline, CDR1 is LGHNA, CDR2 YNFKEQ. The CDR3 DNA follows: TGTGCCAGCAGCCCCAGCGGTAGCGGGGGGACAACGTATTGGACCCAGTTCTTC. Its translation: CASSPSGSGGTTYWTQFF.

Only a few counts were recorded for this clonotype. The CDR3 loop is CSASQGANPEAFF. The DNA for the CDR3 is TGCAGTGCTAGCCAGGGGGCAAATCCTGAAGCTTTCTTT. This chain joins TRBV20-1 and TRBJ1-1, with 8 positions matching TRBD1. Germline V gives CDR1 DFQATT, CDR2 SNEGSKA (reference sequence). The CDR3 loop spans 13 amino acids. V shed 3 bases and J 6 bases; nucleotides not matched to a gene: 6.

V is TRBV3-1 and J is TRBJ2-5, with D tentatively TRBD2 (6 bases). The DNA matches TRBJ2-7 better at its end, which makes the J call doubtful. CDR1 and CDR2 from the germline V gene are LGHDT and YNNKEL (reference sequence). This CDR3 spans 16 amino acids. CDR3 nucleotides: TGTGCCAGCAGCCAGGGATTTAGCGGAATTTACTACGAGCAGTACTTC. Amino acids: CASSQGFSGIYYEQYF.

The CDR3, as DNA: TGTGCCAGCAGCTTACACCGCCCTAGCGGGGGGCGCAATGAGCAGTTCTTC. It encodes CASSLHRPSGGRNEQFF. The chain recombines TRBV13 with TRBJ2-1, with 11 bases lining up with TRBD2. The V segment lost 2 bases and the J segment 6 bases; nucleotides outside the gene matches: 9. This CDR3 spans 17 amino acids. CDR1 PRHDT and CDR2 FYEKMQ come from the germline V gene (reference sequence).

The chain has TRBV2 and TRBJ2-7; the D gene is possibly TRBD2 (6 bases). The CDR3 is 15 residues long. Germline V gives CDR1 SNHLY, CDR2 FYNNEI. V lost 2 bases and J 7 bases, leaving 18 bases between the germline ends. The CDR3 sequence is CASSESLARYNEQYF. CDR3 bases: TGTGCCAGCAGTGAAAGTCTAGCGAGGTACAATGAGCAGTACTTC.

This clonotype was counted many times. V usage is TRBV4-3 and J usage is TRBJ1-2; D is uncertain. Trimming left V 1 base short and J 4 bases short, with 13 bases between. The germline gives CDR1 LGHNA, CDR2 YSLEER. The CDR3 extends over 15 amino acids. This CDR3 is CASSQAARPFYGYTF. For the CDR3, the DNA is TGCGCCAGCAGCCAAGCGGCCAGGCCTTTCTATGGCTACACCTTC.

The table lists this clonotype with a few counts. The chain employs TRBV9 and TRBJ2-7; D remains ambiguous. Germline lookup yields CDR1 SGDLS and CDR2 YYNGEE. Trimming took 4 bases from V and 5 from J, leaving 19 bases between them. The CDR3 consists of 15 residues. Written as DNA, the CDR3 is TGTGCCAGCAGCCCGTCGGACCCGACATCCCACGAGCAGTACTTC. Protein: CASSPSDPTSHEQYF.

Concerning this clonotype: A much more abundant neighbour one base away suggests this may be a read error. This chain joins TRBV12-3 or TRBV12-4 and TRBJ2-4; 10 nucleotides agree with TRBD2. The CDR3 is made up of 15 amino acids. After removal of 7 bases from V and 13 bases from J, the junction contained 16 bases not matched to a gene. The CDR3 region is CASTPLAGAYNEQYF. DNA for the CDR3: TGTGCCAGCACCCCCCTAGCGGGAGCCTACAATGAGCAGTACTTC.

This chain connects TRBV7-9 to TRBJ2-5; D might be TRBD1 or TRBD2, each matching 5 bases. V lost 3 bases and J 4 bases, leaving 9 bases between the germline ends. CDR1 and CDR2 (germline): SEHNR, FQNEAQ (reference sequence). This CDR3 region has 13 residues. The CDR3 DNA is TGTGCCAGCAGCTTGCACGGGGCAGAGACCCAGTACTTC. Its protein is CASSLHGAETQYF.

The chain employs TRBV28 and TRBJ2-5; no clear D. V was clipped by 2 bases and J by 2 bases, with 6 bases between them. The CDR3 totals 13 residues. Germline V gene sequence: CDR1 MDHEN, CDR2 SYDVKM. CDR3 sequence reads: CASSLEEQETQYF. The CDR3 DNA reads TGTGCCAGCAGTTTAGAGGAACAAGAGACCCAGTACTTC.

This clonotype has a count of ten or more. CDR3: CSAVRGSSYEQYF. In DNA form, the CDR3 reads TGCAGTGCTGTCAGGGGGAGCTCCTACGAGCAGTACTTC. The chain is built from TRBV20-1 and TRBJ2-7; 7 positions agree with TRBD1. The CDR3 consists of 13 residues. From germline, CDR1 is DFQATT and CDR2 SNEGSKA (reference sequence). With 5 bases clipped from V and 0 bases from J, the junction kept 4 bases outside the gene matches.

The V and J genes are TRBV20-1 and TRBJ2-3; possible D gene TRBD2, 7 bases. CDR1 and CDR2 from the germline V gene are DFQATT and SNEGSKA (reference sequence). With 6 bases removed from V and 2 bases from J, the gap between germline ends came to 15 bases. The CDR3 is made up of 14 amino acids. The CDR3 spells CSAPRGPATDTQYF. CDR3 bases: TGCAGTGCGCCGCGGGGGCCTGCCACAGATACGCAGTATTTT.

J is TRBJ2-3 and V is TRBV11-1; a possible D gene is TRBD1 (5 bases). The V gene's germline CDR1 is SGHAT and CDR2 FQDESV (reference sequence). CDR3 size: 17 residues. V dropped 2 bases and J dropped 6 bases, with 21 bases sitting between them. The CDR3 loop reads CASSLSSPGQGMDTQYF. CDR3 DNA sequence: TGTGCCAGCAGCTTATCAAGCCCCGGGCAGGGCATGGATACGCAGTATTTT.

This clonotype was counted only a few times. The rearrangement links TRBV4-1 to TRBJ1-5; 9 nucleotides agree with TRBD1. CDR3 length: 19 residues. CDR1 is MGHRA and CDR2 is YSYEKL in the germline V gene. After removal of 1 base from V and 0 bases from J, the junction contained 10 bases not matched to a gene. The CDR3 protein is CASSQVKRTGAYSNQPQHF. Written as DNA, the CDR3 is TGCGCCAGCAGCCAAGTCAAGAGGACAGGGGCATATAGCAATCAGCCCCAGCATTTT.

The rearrangement links TRBV7-9 to TRBJ2-5; possible D gene TRBD2, 5 bases. This CDR3 spans 15 amino acids. V lost 1 base and J lost 3, with 12 bases in between. Germline-derived CDR1 and CDR2 are SEHNR and FQNEAQ (reference sequence). In DNA, the CDR3 is TGTGCCAGCAGCTTAGGAGGGCCACCTAAAGAGACCCAGTACTTC. Amino acid sequence: CASSLGGPPKETQYF. The whole variable domain, filled in from reference TRBV7-9 and TRBJ2-5, reads DTGVSQNPRHKITKRGQNVTFRCDPISEHNRLYWYRQTLGQGPEFLTYFQNEAQLEKSRLLSDRFSAERPKGSFSTLEIQRTEQGDSAMYLCASSLGGPPKETQYFGPGTRLLVL.

The chain employs TRBV20-1 and TRBJ2-7; D not resolved. Germline V gene data show CDR1 as DFQATT and CDR2 as SNEGSKA (reference sequence). Trimming left V 0 bases short and J 3 bases short, with 12 bases between. This CDR3 region has 14 residues. Written as DNA, the CDR3 is TGCAGTGCTAGAGATATCCTAGGCCTCTACGAGCAGTACTTC. Residues: CSARDILGLYEQYF.

The table lists this clonotype with a few counts. The chain carries TRBV7-3 and TRBJ2-3; no clear D gene. The CDR3 consists of 16 residues. The V gene's germline CDR1 is SGHTA and CDR2 FQGTGA. Trimming left V 5 bases short and J 0 bases short, with 15 bases between. The CDR3, as DNA: TGTGCCAGCAGCCCTACCCATGCGGCTAGCACAGATACGCAGTATTTT. Its translation is CASSPTHAASTDTQYF.

The chain joins TRBV5-1 to TRBJ1-1, with D perhaps TRBD1 (5 bases). This CDR3 is built from 15 residues. The germline gives CDR1 SGHRS, CDR2 YFSETQ. V lost 2 bases, J lost 2 bases, and 13 bases lay in between. CDR3 nucleotides: TGCGCCAGCAGCTTCAAAGACAGTGATAACACTGAAGCTTTCTTT. It translates to CASSFKDSDNTEAFF.

There are many counts of this clonotype. The chain couples TRBV27 to TRBJ1-2, with a weak D call TRBD1 (6 bases). Trimming left V 8 bases short and J 4 bases short, with 8 bases between. This CDR3 is 11 amino acids long. From germline, CDR1 is MNHEY and CDR2 SMNVEV (reference sequence). The chain's CDR3 is CASGDIYGYTF. In DNA form, the CDR3 reads TGTGCCAGCGGGGACATCTATGGCTACACCTTC.

This clonotype was seen only a few times. The V gene is TRBV7-2, the J gene TRBJ1-2; D possibly corresponds to TRBD1 (5 bases). The CDR3 consists of 14 residues. The V gene's germline CDR1 is SGHTA and CDR2 FQGNSA. The V and J ends lost 5 bases and 8 bases respectively, with 18 bases between them. CDR3 sequence: CASSPRAGSLGYTF. CDR3 nucleotide sequence: TGTGCCAGCAGCCCGAGGGCAGGGTCGTTGGGCTACACCTTC.

Written as DNA, the CDR3 is TGTGCCAGCAGTTACTCGATAGGCAGTCCTGGCTACGAGCAGTACTTC. It encodes CASSYSIGSPGYEQYF. The chain uses TRBV6-5 and TRBJ2-7; D is ambiguous. Trimming removed 0 bases from V and 3 bases from J, with 15 bases in between. CDR3 length equals 16 residues. Germline loops: CDR1 MNHEY, CDR2 SVGAGI.